This entry concerns a single TCR beta chain. The sample is drawn from a study of blood T cells in healthy people across ages. PCR was performed a second time for roughly 7 to 11 cycles using a sample-barcoded 5' primer and a J-beta primer mix. A single record per CDR3 protein comes from TCRdb applying MiXCR to the 5' RACE reads. The sample lists about 1,400,000 distinct CDR3 sequences, 42% occurring once. The CDR3 is made up of 15 amino acids. Germline V lookup: CDR1 GTSNPN, CDR2 SVGIG (reference sequence). J was trimmed by 10 bases and V by 1 base; bases with no gene match: 10. The TCR sequence derives from a woman under 30 in good health. This chain connects TRBV30 to TRBJ1-6; TRBD1 matches at 7 bases. The sequenced material came from blood. CDR3 nucleotide sequence: TGTGCCTGGAGTGATAGTATTAGGGGGCTCTCACCCCTCCACTTT. Amino acids: CAWSDSIRGLSPLHF.